This TCR beta chain was sequenced for a study of T cell repertoires in cytomegalovirus infection. About the study: Indicated by public TCR beta signatures were CMV infection and matching HLA type. Study-wide results and limits: Ex vivo, HLA-C-restricted CMV-specific TCR beta clonotypes prevailed over the rest of the response.

Germline assignment: CDR1 MDHEN and CDR2 SYDVKM. The CDR3 totals 16 residues. Remarks on this clonotype: What it binds is unknown. With a much larger clone just one base away, this may be a read error.

TCRdb recomputed calls from the reads with MiXCR, one row per CDR3 protein. The sample carries about 180,000 distinct CDR3 sequences, 13% to 15% recorded once. This sequence was found in a human donor in good health (CMV status not recorded). Some clones in this sample may be carry-over from other donors' samples. This chain links TRBV28 with TRBJ2-1; 10 nucleotides agree with TRBD2. The sample was PBMCs. The CDR3 loop is CARSLAAGGTYNEQFF. The DNA of the CDR3 is TGTGCCAGAAGTTTAGCAGCGGGAGGGACCTACAATGAGCAGTTCTTC.